This T cell receptor (beta chain) originates from a study of blood T cell repertoires in COVID-19. Data came from immunoSEQ multiplex PCR; TCRdb stores just in-frame clones and leaves some out. Here the sample spans just over 50,000 clones, more than 75% being singletons. V lost 0 bases and J lost 3, with 6 bases in between. The CDR3 sequence is 14 residues long. Germline V gene data show CDR1 as MNHNY and CDR2 as SVGAGI (reference sequence). The chain combines TRBV6-6 with TRBJ1-5; D might be TRBD1 (5 bases). Source material: peripheral blood. The clonotype comes from a human donor with active COVID-19. The donor label of this sample is uncertain. DNA for the CDR3: TGTGCCAGCAGTTACTCGGGGCCCAATCAGCCCCAGCATTTT. It codes for CASSYSGPNQPQHF.